These 16 T cell receptor beta chains share one sample of origin, sequenced in a study of blood T cell repertoires in COVID-19. Produced via immunoSEQ multiplex PCR; TCRdb's table is partial and in-frame only. The sample records 150,000 or so clones, less than 85% being singletons. The sequencing sample was made of peripheral blood. The receptors shown here come from a human donor with acute or convalescent COVID-19. The donor label of this sample is uncertain.

This clone appeared a few times. V is TRBV18 and J is TRBJ1-2, with 9 bases that match TRBD1. CDR1 KGHSH and CDR2 LQKENI come from the germline V gene. The CDR3 has 13 residues. V lost 2 bases and J lost 6; bases outside the gene matches: 1. CDR3 sequence (DNA): TGTGCCAGCTCACCAAGGACAGGGGATGGCTACACCTTC. It yields the protein CASSPRTGDGYTF.

V usage is TRBV11-2 and J usage is TRBJ1-1, with a weak D call TRBD1 (5 bases). The germline CDR1 and CDR2 sequences are SGHAT and FQNNGV. V lost 3 bases and J 4 bases, leaving 9 bases between the germline ends. This CDR3 comprises 13 residues. The CDR3 DNA follows: TGTGCCAGCAGCTTTTCCGGGGGCACTGAAGCTTTCTTT. Translation: CASSFSGGTEAFF.

This chain links TRBV6-1 with TRBJ2-7; 9 nucleotides align to TRBD2. The CDR3 has 14 amino acids. Germline assignment: CDR1 MNHNS and CDR2 SASEGT. The junction had 4 bases not matched to a gene; V was cut back by 3 bases and J by 4 bases. The CDR3 nucleotides are TGTGCCAGCAGTGAGGCTAGCGGGGAATACGAGCAGTACTTC. Translation gives CASSEASGEYEQYF.

J is TRBJ1-5 and V is TRBV3-1 (or the pseudogene TRBV3-2), with 12 bases lining up with TRBD1. CDR3 length: 19 amino acids. Germline V gene lookup returns CDR1 LGHDT and CDR2 YNNKEL (reference sequence). The junction had 12 bases not matched to a gene; V was cut back by 4 bases and J by 2 bases. The chain's CDR3 is CASSLTGTGGEWGNQPQHF. In nucleotides, the CDR3 is TGTGCCAGCAGCCTAACCGGGACAGGGGGCGAGTGGGGCAATCAGCCCCAGCATTTT.

This clone has just a few counts. This sequence joins TRBV10-1 and TRBJ2-2; 11 bases agree with TRBD2. The CDR3 covers 15 residues. V shed 2 bases and J 5 bases; nucleotides not matched to a gene: 1. Germline loops: CDR1 WNHNN, CDR2 SYGVQD (reference sequence). CDR3 in amino acids: CASSELAGGTGELFF. DNA of the CDR3: TGCGCCAGCAGTGAGCTAGCGGGGGGAACCGGGGAGCTGTTTTTT.

The DNA for the CDR3 is TGTGCCAGCAGCTTGGGAAATCGGGGGGCAATCACCGGGGAGCTGTTTTTT. Translating it yields CASSLGNRGAITGELFF. The rearrangement joins TRBV5-4 to TRBJ2-2, with D perhaps TRBD2 (7 bases). The germline CDR1 and CDR2 sequences are SGHNT and YYREEE (reference sequence). V was pared by 0 bases and J by 4 bases, with 16 bases between. The CDR3 loop spans 17 amino acids.

The count of this clone is one. The CDR3 here is CASSPPGSHYQPQHF. Written as DNA, the CDR3 is TGTGCCAGCTCACCACCGGGCTCCCACTATCAGCCCCAGCATTTT. The chain recombines TRBV18 with TRBJ1-5; unclear D gene. Trimming shortened V by 0 bases and J by 5 bases, and 11 bases separated the two germline ends. The CDR3 contains 15 residues. Germline V gene lookup returns CDR1 KGHSH and CDR2 LQKENI.

This rearrangement joins TRBV6-5 to TRBJ2-7; D gene ambiguous. Trimming pared 5 bases from V and 3 bases from J, leaving 17 bases between. The CDR3 consists of 15 residues. Germline values: CDR1 MNHEY, CDR2 SVGAGI. CDR3 coding DNA: TGTGCCAGCAGTACCGACACGCTGGGCCGCTACGAGCAGTACTTC. This sequence encodes CASSTDTLGRYEQYF.

CDR3 sequence reads: CASSGGSSGNTIYF. The CDR3 DNA reads as TGCGCCAGCAGCGGAGGGAGCTCTGGAAACACCATATATTTT. The rearrangement joins TRBV5-1 to TRBJ1-3, with unresolved D. Per germline, CDR1 SGHRS and CDR2 YFSETQ. Trimming shortened V by 4 bases and J by 0 bases, and 8 bases separated the two germline ends. CDR3 length: 14 residues.

The V call is TRBV12-2, the J call TRBJ1-1; whether TRBD1, the table's D call, matches the DNA was not checked. TRBV12-2 has pseudogene status. This CDR3 comprises 13 residues. The CDR3 region has the DNA TGTGCAAGTCGCCAACAGGGGGGGACTGAAGCTTTCTTT. It specifies CASRQQGGTEAFF.

This chain connects TRBV5-1 to TRBJ2-5, with a weak D call TRBD1 (6 bases). In germline, CDR1 is SGHRS, CDR2 YFSETQ. This CDR3 is 14 amino acids long. Trimming left V 0 bases short and J 1 base short, with 7 bases between. The CDR3 reads CASSLGQVQETQYF. The CDR3 DNA reads as TGCGCCAGCAGCTTGGGACAGGTCCAAGAGACCCAGTACTTC. The full variable domain, completed using reference TRBV5-1 and TRBJ2-5, is KAGVTQTPRYLIKTRGQQVTLSCSPISGHRSVSWYQQTPGQGLQFLFEYFSETQRNKGNFPGRFSGRQFSNSRSEMNVSTLELGDSALYLCASSLGQVQETQYFGPGTRLLVL.

The chain joins TRBV18 to TRBJ1-4; 9 bases agree with TRBD1. The CDR3 sequence is 14 residues long. CDR1 and CDR2 (germline): KGHSH, LQKENI. J was trimmed by 7 bases and V by 6 bases; bases with no gene match: 6. CDR3 region: CASSHDRGGEKLFF. The CDR3 DNA sequence: TGTGCCAGCTCCCATGACAGGGGGGGTGAAAAACTGTTTTTT.

The chain has TRBV9 and TRBJ1-1; D not certain. Germline V gene data show CDR1 as SGDLS and CDR2 as YYNGEE. The V end was cut by 3 bases, the J end by 5 bases, with 8 bases between. The CDR3 loop spans 12 amino acids. CDR3 bases: TGTGCCAGCAGCGGGGGAGGTACTGAAGCTTTCTTT. Encoded protein: CASSGGGTEAFF.

The chain uses TRBV5-1 and TRBJ2-5, with TRBD2 as a possible D gene (5 bases). The CDR3 length is 14 residues. V was clipped by 5 bases and J by 5 bases, with 16 bases between them. Germline CDR1 reads SGHRS; CDR2 reads YFSETQ. The CDR3 protein is CASRIEGAGETQYF. The CDR3 nucleotides read TGCGCCAGCAGAATAGAGGGTGCTGGTGAGACCCAGTACTTC.

The chain links TRBV30 to TRBJ1-1, with D perhaps matching TRBD1 (6 bases). This CDR3 contains 14 residues. V lost 2 bases and J 1 base, leaving 11 bases between the germline ends. Germline V gene lookup returns CDR1 GTSNPN and CDR2 SVGIG (reference sequence). CDR3 nucleotide sequence: TGTGCCTGGAGTTTGGGGGGGGCGAACACTGAAGCTTTCTTT. Encoded protein: CAWSLGGANTEAFF.

This chain uses TRBV11-2 with TRBJ1-4, with D unresolved. Germline V gene sequence: CDR1 SGHAT, CDR2 FQNNGV. This CDR3 has 15 residues. Trimming cost V 5 bases and J 8 bases, with 18 bases left between them. CDR3 residues: CASSLGGSQGEKLFF. The CDR3 DNA follows: TGTGCCAGCAGCCTTGGAGGATCCCAAGGGGAAAAACTGTTTTTT.